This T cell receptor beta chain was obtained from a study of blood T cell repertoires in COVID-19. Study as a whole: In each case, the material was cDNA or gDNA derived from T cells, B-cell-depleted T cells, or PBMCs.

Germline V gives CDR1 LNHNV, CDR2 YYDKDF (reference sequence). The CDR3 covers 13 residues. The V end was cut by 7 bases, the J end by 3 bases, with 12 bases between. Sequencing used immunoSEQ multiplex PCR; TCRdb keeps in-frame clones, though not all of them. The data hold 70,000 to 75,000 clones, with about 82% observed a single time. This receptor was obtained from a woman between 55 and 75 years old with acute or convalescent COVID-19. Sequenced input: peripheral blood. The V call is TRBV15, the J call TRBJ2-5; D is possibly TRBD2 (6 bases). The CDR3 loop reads CATTFSGKETQYF. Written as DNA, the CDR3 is TGTGCCACCACCTTTAGCGGAAAAGAGACCCAGTACTTC.